This TCR beta chain was sequenced in a study of cytomegalovirus exposure and HLA in healthy donors (dated by TCRdb to between 2016 and 2019). Describing the broader study: An earlier analysis of a few hundred of the donors reported around 280 Gb of sequence data and around 100 million unique TCR beta sequences obtained from 150 million to 200 million T cells. An early release that covered several hundred HLA-typed donors contained about 300 gigabases of sequencing data and about 84 million unique TCR sequences. Among the roughly 400 genotyped donors, around 81% belonged to the genetic ancestry cluster associated with self-reported Caucasian donors. The aim of the study was to test whether cataloging public T cell receptors could identify signatures of past pathogen exposure. The study profiled the T cell repertoires of approximately 700 subjects by immunosequencing and related them to cytomegalovirus serostatus. Besides the first cohort of around 670 subjects, a separate validation cohort made up of 90 to 150 different subjects was used. High-throughput TCR immunosequencing, statistical association of individual TCRs with disease status, and machine learning were combined to predict cytomegalovirus infection status. A later analysis re-examined previously published TCR beta repertoires from 600 to 700 donors and added high-resolution HLA genotyping to investigate patterns of TCR occurrence. In the later analysis, no new phenotypic data were used to find candidate immune exposures; instead, reliance was placed on TCR beta sequences and their occurrence across donors. To decide whether each TCR beta V gene segment behaved as functional or pseudogenic, an earlier analysis of fewer than 750 of the donors relied on high-throughput TCR beta sequencing. Alongside the repertoire data, information on donor age, sex, ethnicity and CMV serostatus was compiled. Genome-wide SNP genotypes for about 65% of the 666 donors were used in a later genetic analysis, which treated that subset as a discovery cohort. Every repertoire in the discovery cohort had been generated on one and the same sequencing platform. Class I and class II HLA loci were covered by the typing at four-digit resolution. The number of donors typed differed by locus, with about 629-640 for A, B, C, DRB1 and DQB1, roughly 520 for DQA1, some 570 for DPA1, and about 450 for DPB1. Four or five DR-DQ haplotypes were handled as single units for association and clustering, since linkage in the cohort was strong. Among around 400 genotyped donors of the cohort, an average of approximately 200,000 unique TCR beta nucleotide sequences was sequenced per donor, of which 15% to 20% were non-productive. Paper-wide results and their limitations: The only immune exposure information available for the cohort was CMV serostatus. A later analysis found that TCR association rates varied across HLA loci, with DRB1 alleles showing the most associated TCRs and HLA-C alleles the fewest. In the study, about 150 TCR beta chains were listed as associated with cytomegalovirus. The presence/absence analyses assumed that sequencing depth was roughly uniform across donors, and that assumption may not be true. Only TCR beta chains were sequenced in this cohort, and the absence of alpha or paired-chain data limited detectable features. A further reported finding was that TCR beta sequences accurately predicted the HLA-A and HLA-B alleles for most subjects in the first cohort. According to a later genetic analysis, donors in an Asian-associated ancestry cluster had fewer N-insertions in productive TCRs than the approximately 650-donor mean. A later genetic analysis associated a missense DCLRE1C variant with V-gene and J-gene trimming of TCR beta chains, and an independent cohort replicated the association. Some IMGT-functional V segments, including TRBV6-2 and TRBV6-3, could not be distinguished by the 87-base-pair reads and were therefore excluded. In a later analysis, several top co-occurrence clusters were reported to appear linked to parvovirus B19, influenza, CMV and Epstein-Barr virus. A few of the identified cytomegalovirus-associated TCR beta chains were confirmed in vitro to be specific for cytomegalovirus antigens. In an earlier analysis of over 550 of the donors, most TCR beta V segments were observed in productive rearrangements about 87% or about 30% of the time, broadly matching IMGT annotations. HLA typing was unavailable for some donors at each locus, so association tests used only the typed subset. In a later analysis, HLA-associated TCR beta chains showed more clonal expansion and lower generation probabilities than non-associated chains that were equally common. A group of highly shared sequence variants was considered likely to be a technical artifact of the sequencing pipeline. Around 16 rarely observed V segments, including chromosome 9 orphons, were excluded from the earlier analysis of a few hundred of the donors because counts were too low. Linkage disequilibrium might explain the correlated functional status among segregating V segments, but an unknown experimental factor could not be ruled out. The classifier was reported to diagnose cytomegalovirus status with high specificity and sensitivity in both the original cohort and the validation cohort. A later analysis associated 16,951 TCR beta sequences with specific HLA alleles at a false discovery rate of 0.05. Assigning TCR associations to individual alleles was difficult when HLA alleles, especially DR and DQ, strongly co-occurred. In a later analysis, most CMV-associated TCR beta chains were found to appear HLA-restricted, with HLA associations seemingly driven largely by CMV exposure. The authors suggested that the approach could potentially be generalized to other disease states and immunological phenotypes. While some public TCRs were present in many individuals, most TCR sequences turned up only very rarely across donors.

The cohort was made up of about 670 healthy bone marrow donors. All cohort members were sampled while nominally healthy, although unrecorded immune exposures were likely present. The donor was CMV seropositive and was included in the group of 290 or so seropositive cohort members. A peripheral blood sample was provided by each donor, and peripheral blood mononuclear cells were used for TCR beta sequencing. Genomic DNA extraction from the blood cell samples was performed with the Qiagen DNeasy Blood Extraction Kit. Library preparation used the immunoSEQ multiplex PCR assay. For the multiplex PCR, a mixture combining 60 forward primers for TCR Vbeta segments and 13 reverse primers for TCR Jbeta segments was used. The CDR3 region of rearranged TCR beta genes was amplified from genomic DNA with a multiplex PCR assay. Amplified TCR beta libraries were sequenced as 87-base-pair reads on the Illumina HiSeq System. The paper's processing steps were these. A later analysis counted some 74 million unique TCR beta chains across the roughly 700 repertoires, and roughly 11 million of these chains were shared by at least two donors. A nearest-neighbor algorithm error-corrected the raw reads and collapsed the reads into unique sequences, merging closely related sequences to remove PCR and sequencing errors. Alignment of CDR3 sequences to IMGT reference sequences was used to assign V, D and J gene segments. For a sequence to be retained, a match of at least six nucleotides to both a V gene segment and a J gene segment was required. A rearrangement counted as productive if the CDR3 had no stop codons and remained in frame with V and J, and every other rearrangement counted as non-productive. CDR3 was defined by IMGT convention, running from the second conserved V-encoded cysteine to the conserved J-encoded phenylalanine. The earlier analysis of fewer than 700 of the donors excluded sequences that lacked an unambiguous match to a single V gene segment. In an earlier analysis of 587 of the donors, V segments were called functional above 56.7% productive rearrangements and were called segregating when the between-donor standard deviation exceeded 5%. A statistical classification framework was developed to diagnose cytomegalovirus status using the catalog of TCR beta chain sequences. V and J gene assignment, in a later analysis, came from comparing TCR nucleotide sequences with IMGT/GENE-DB human TR gene sequences. The TCRdist pipeline was used in a later analysis to assign CDR3 sequences and most-parsimonious VDJ recombination scenarios. In a later analysis, every TCR beta chain was defined by the combination of its CDR3 amino acid sequence and its V-gene family, and reads without a unique V-gene family were dropped. In a later analysis, approximately 640 highly shared, low-generation-probability nucleotide sequences were removed to address suspected cross-contamination and a sequencing artifact. In a later analysis, a clonal expansion index for each public chain was calculated from normalized within-repertoire ranks of inferred template counts. Generation probabilities in a later analysis came from a VDJ recombination model fitted to out-of-frame rearrangements, and those results were checked against IGoR. Hypergeometric tests were used in a later analysis to score TCR-TCR, TCR-HLA and TCR-CMV co-occurrence, with a repertoire-size bias correction applied to the TCR pairs. In a later analysis, false discovery rates were estimated by permuting HLA or CMV assignments 20 times. A later analysis grouped co-occurring TCRs with DBSCAN, adding TCRdist sequence similarity when clustering within HLA-allele-positive subsets. Repertoires with fewer than 30,000 or more than 120,000 public chains were left out of co-occurrence clustering, as were five repertoires with anomalous nucleotide sharing. TCRdb took over this immuneACCESS table, retaining in-frame rearrangements with V and J assigned. Such tables are incomplete; in checked studies, under half of the missing clones stem from an unresolved V gene, and the remainder is unexplained. Clone size and V and J calls were adopted from that table, with D and trimming inferred from the DNA. Recorded for this sample are tens of thousands of clones; around 74% of them occurred a single time. Of the sample, around 7.4% is held by the ten largest clones.

Note on this clone: Its antigen is still unknown. Base qualities are not recorded, but no much larger clone differs from it by a single base.

The CDR3 contains 17 residues, cysteine and phenylalanine counted. Only CDR3 DNA is held: 51 bases, read in frame from base 1. The germline V gene (reference sequence) supplies CDR1 LNHNV and CDR2 YYDKDF. V trim: 0 bases; J trim: 0 bases; unmatched bases: 7. This chain joins TRBV15 to TRBJ2-7; TRBD2 lines up with 8 middle nucleotides. The sequenced material came from PBMCs. This receptor was obtained from a woman in her twenties or thirties in good health and CMV-seropositive. At the DNA level, the sequence is TGTGCCACCAGCAGAGATCGGGGGGGGGAGTTCTCCTACGAGCAGTACTTC. This translates into CATSRDRGGEFSYEQYF.